Shown below are 9 T cell receptor beta chains from a single sample sequenced in a study of T cell changes during pregnancy in multiple sclerosis. Assay used: immunoSEQ multiplex PCR; TCRdb lists only in-frame clones, some missing. The data contain tens of thousands of clones, roughly 90% of them singletons. The sequences come from CD8+ T cells from peripheral blood mononuclear cells, collected in the third trimester of pregnancy. The receptors originated from a female donor with multiple sclerosis, enrolled in a pregnancy study.

The chain joins TRBV10-3 to TRBJ2-7, with 14 bases lining up with TRBD2. With 0 bases clipped from V and 2 bases from J, the junction kept 0 bases outside the gene matches. The CDR3 has 16 residues. CDR1 ENHRY and CDR2 SYGVKD come from the germline V gene. The CDR3: CAISESTSGGAYEQYF. DNA of the CDR3: TGTGCCATCAGTGAGTCGACTAGCGGGGGGGCCTACGAGCAGTACTTC.

This chain connects TRBV6-5 to TRBJ1-5, with D perhaps TRBD1 (6 bases). From germline, CDR1 is MNHEY and CDR2 SVGAGI. V was cut by 8 bases and J by 0 bases, with 8 bases left in between. The CDR3 length is 13 residues. As DNA, the CDR3 is TGTGCCAGCCCAGGGGATAGCAATCAGCCCCAGCATTTT. Encoded protein: CASPGDSNQPQHF.

The chain couples TRBV7-8 to TRBJ1-1; D is uncertain. The germline V gene encodes CDR1 SGHVS and CDR2 FQNEAQ. The CDR3 covers 16 residues. V was trimmed by 5 bases and J by 3 bases, leaving 19 bases between them. The CDR3 reads CASSTEGVGWDTEAFF. CDR3 DNA sequence: TGTGCCAGCAGCACCGAGGGTGTAGGTTGGGACACTGAAGCTTTCTTT.

The V call is TRBV19, the J call TRBJ2-1; D remains ambiguous. The CDR3 length is 13 residues. Trimming removed 2 bases at V and 7 bases at J, with 9 bases between. Germline V lookup: CDR1 LNHDA, CDR2 SQIVND (reference sequence). The CDR3: CASSILVHNEQFF. CDR3 nucleotides: TGTGCCAGTAGTATACTAGTCCATAATGAGCAGTTCTTC.

The J gene is TRBJ2-7, the V gene TRBV11-3, with TRBD2 identical over 11 bases. Germline trimming cut 5 bases from V and 4 bases from J; bases unmatched to any gene: 7. CDR1 is SGHNT and CDR2 is YENEEA in the germline V gene. The CDR3 has 15 residues. This CDR3 reads CASSPTTSGIYEQYF. The CDR3 DNA sequence: TGTGCCAGCAGCCCTACGACTAGCGGGATTTACGAGCAGTACTTC.

CDR3 sequence reads: CASFIAGGPHNEQFF. CDR3 bases: TGTGCCAGCTTTATCGCAGGGGGCCCCCACAATGAGCAGTTCTTC. The chain uses TRBV5-6 and TRBJ2-1, with TRBD1 matching 8 bases. Germline CDR1 is SGHDT and CDR2 is YYEEEE. The CDR3 extends over 15 amino acids. Unmatched junction bases numbered 11, after V lost 7 bases and J lost 5 bases.

CDR3: CASSRSYEQYF. CDR3 in DNA: TGTGCCAGCAGCCGGTCCTACGAGCAGTACTTC. This chain joins TRBV7-9 and TRBJ2-7, with no clear D. The V end lost 5 bases, the J end lost 1 base, and 3 bases lay between the germline ends. This CDR3 contains 11 residues. Germline loops: CDR1 SEHNR, CDR2 FQNEAQ (reference sequence).

This chain connects TRBV6-5 to TRBJ1-2; tentatively, D is TRBD1 (5 bases). Trimming took 2 bases from V and 2 from J, leaving 6 bases between them. The germline gives CDR1 MNHEY, CDR2 SVGAGI. The length of the CDR3 is 13 residues. The CDR3 region is CASSYGGNYGYTF. DNA for the CDR3: TGTGCCAGCAGTTACGGGGGGAACTATGGCTACACCTTC.

This rearrangement joins TRBV28 to TRBJ1-5, with D tentatively TRBD1 (5 bases). This CDR3 spans 15 amino acids. Germline CDR1 MDHEN, CDR2 SYDVKM. Trimming cost V 6 bases and J 0 bases, with 12 bases left between them. The CDR3 DNA sequence: TGTGCCAGCAGACTACGACAGTATAGCAATCAGCCCCAGCATTTT. Its protein is CASRLRQYSNQPQHF.